The clone carrying this T cell receptor (beta chain) was observed a few times. Its antigen is unidentified. The source of the sample is a study of cytomegalovirus exposure and HLA in healthy donors. Study-level points and caveats: It was confirmed in vitro that a few of the CMV-associated chains were specific for CMV antigens. It has been reported that TCR beta sequences accurately predicted the HLA-A and HLA-B alleles of most subjects. Some V segments, TRBV6-2 and TRBV6-3 among them, were indistinguishable and were therefore excluded. Earlier analysis yielded a pattern in which most TCR beta V segments were productive about 87% or about 30% of the time.

Trimming stripped 9 bases from V and 9 bases from J, with 17 bases between. The CDR3 runs to 12 residues. Germline V lookup: CDR1 MNHEY, CDR2 SVGAGI. This PCR relied on a set of 60 Vbeta primers and 13 Jbeta primers. Generated by immunoSEQ multiplex PCR, the TCRdb table keeps only in-frame clones and is missing some. The sample records some 120,000 clones, approximately 80% being singletons. This chain links TRBV6-5 with TRBJ1-2; weak D call: TRBD1 (6 bases). The sequence was collected from a middle-aged man in good health and CMV-seronegative. The sample comprised PBMCs. This CDR3 reads CASLQGPNRYTF. DNA for the CDR3: TGTGCCAGTCTTCAGGGGCCAAACCGCTACACCTTC.